This T cell receptor (beta chain) appears in the sequencing data of a study of T-cell reconstitution after alpha-beta-depleted transplantation in children. Germline CDR1 SGHTA, CDR2 FQGNSA. The CDR3 has 15 amino acids. The V gene end was trimmed by 5 bases and the J gene end by 4 bases; junction bases not matched to a gene: 7. Unique molecular identifiers featured in how the TCRbeta library was prepared. Via MiXCR, TCRdb re-called the PCR reads, giving one row per CDR3 protein. The sample shows 190,000 or so distinct CDR3 sequences, more than 12% of them seen only once. This clonotype occurred many times.

J is TRBJ2-1 and V is TRBV7-2; 8 bases line up with TRBD2. The TCR was taken from a human donor who donated a stem cell graft to a child with acute lymphoblastic leukemia. Here the sequenced sample was PBMCs from the stem cell graft donor, taken from the stem cell graft. CDR3 sequence (DNA): TGTGCCAGCAGCACCCAGCGGGGGCGATACAATGAGCAGTTCTTC. Protein: CASSTQRGRYNEQFF.